This T cell receptor beta chain appears in the sequencing data of a study of T cells after yellow fever vaccination. Germline V gene data show CDR1 as MNHEY and CDR2 as SVGAGI. This CDR3 spans 17 amino acids. Trimming at V came to 0 bases and at J to 1 base, leaving 3 bases not matched to a gene. A process of 5'RACE template switching, which added a universal primer site and UMIs, was used to make TCR cDNA. In TCRdb, the 5' RACE reads were re-called with MiXCR into one record per CDR3 protein. The sample has nearly 550,000 distinct CDR3 sequences, roughly a fifth seen once. This receptor was taken from a man aged 30 to 45 who received the YFV17D yellow fever vaccine. V gene TRBV6-5 combines with J gene TRBJ2-2, with TRBD2 matching over 9 bases. The sequences come from PBMCs, collected 15 days after the yellow fever booster vaccination. In nucleotides, the CDR3 is TGTGCCAGCAGTTACTCTCTAGCGGGGTTGAACACCGGGGAGCTGTTTTTT. Translated: CASSYSLAGLNTGELFF.